Listed below are T cell receptor beta chains from one sample, sequenced in a study of Ad26.COV2.S vaccination and SARS-CoV-2 variants. Assay used: immunoSEQ multiplex PCR; TCRdb lists only in-frame clones, some missing. The table lists 450,000 to 550,000 clones, 75% to 90% of them singletons, with about 2.4% in the top ten. Sequenced material: peripheral blood, taken in a trial of Ad26.COV2.S vaccine versus placebo. The origin of the receptors is a person between 18 and 60 years old who received the Ad26.COV2.S COVID-19 vaccine or a placebo. Each CDR3 is given with its conserved first and last residue. Fields, in order: J gene, V gene, CDR3 protein.

J gene: TRBJ2-2; V gene: TRBV9; CDR3 protein: CASSDRGRTGELFF
J gene: TRBJ2-2; V gene: TRBV2; CDR3 protein: CASMGRTNTGELFF
J gene: TRBJ2-7; V gene: TRBV5-1; CDR3 protein: CASSQGQVSYEQYF
J gene: TRBJ2-6; V gene: TRBV15; CDR3 protein: CATSRDPSGANVLTF
J gene: TRBJ1-1; V gene: TRBV7-2; CDR3 protein: CASSLSITEAFF
J gene: TRBJ1-2; V gene: TRBV10-3; CDR3 protein: CANCCGGSNYGYTF
J gene: TRBJ2-2; V gene: TRBV7-9; CDR3 protein: CASSFRLRGNSDTGELFF
J gene: TRBJ1-6; V gene: TRBV19; CDR3 protein: CASSIRPMAQRDNSPLHF
J gene: TRBJ1-3; V gene: TRBV28; CDR3 protein: CASRSYEASGNTIYF
J gene: TRBJ1-6; V gene: TRBV2; CDR3 protein: CASRYRVSPLHF
J gene: TRBJ1-5; V gene: TRBV5-6; CDR3 protein: CASSRGVNQPQHF
J gene: TRBJ1-1; V gene: TRBV18; CDR3 protein: CASSPRPATEAFF
J gene: TRBJ1-1; V gene: TRBV6-6; CDR3 protein: CASTGGSGNTEAFF
J gene: TRBJ2-3; V gene: TRBV12-5; CDR3 protein: CASGFQGTDTQYF
J gene: TRBJ1-2; V gene: TRBV19; CDR3 protein: CASSFVTGGWEGGDGYTF
J gene: TRBJ1-3; V gene: TRBV5-1; CDR3 protein: CASSLDGPRGNTIYF
J gene: TRBJ1-4; V gene: TRBV5-1; CDR3 protein: CASSSGQPNEKLFF
J gene: TRBJ1-1; V gene: TRBV20-1; CDR3 protein: CSASWWGGPEAFF
J gene: TRBJ1-3; V gene: TRBV11-3; CDR3 protein: CASSFLRGPGNTIYF
J gene: TRBJ1-5; V gene: TRBV24-1; CDR3 protein: CATSDMGSAQHF
J gene: TRBJ1-2; V gene: TRBV6-2/TRBV6-3; CDR3 protein: CASSYPGQTNYGYTF
J gene: TRBJ2-4; V gene: TRBV13; CDR3 protein: CASSSLLAKNIQYF
J gene: TRBJ1-5; V gene: TRBV15; CDR3 protein: CATSRGTDQPQHF
J gene: TRBJ1-5; V gene: TRBV7-2; CDR3 protein: CASSFFRGVRDSNQPQHF
J gene: TRBJ2-5; V gene: TRBV18; CDR3 protein: CASSPPTGRQETQYF
J gene: TRBJ2-2; V gene: TRBV7-3; CDR3 protein: CASRLQGHTGELFF
J gene: TRBJ1-1; V gene: TRBV6-2/TRBV6-3; CDR3 protein: CASSPAYKDHTEAFF
J gene: TRBJ2-1; V gene: TRBV7-3; CDR3 protein: CASSPTGLGLYEQFF
J gene: TRBJ1-1; V gene: TRBV19; CDR3 protein: CASSIYGGGTEAFF
J gene: TRBJ2-7; V gene: TRBV28; CDR3 protein: CASSFSRSGEQYF
J gene: TRBJ2-1; V gene: TRBV7-9; CDR3 protein: CASSPPGGLVLDEQFF
J gene: TRBJ2-3; V gene: TRBV20-1; CDR3 protein: CSANREDTQYF
J gene: TRBJ2-7; V gene: TRBV18; CDR3 protein: CASSQGDLYEQYF
J gene: TRBJ2-3; V gene: TRBV7-2; CDR3 protein: CASSQRGRPGDTDTQYF
J gene: TRBJ1-1; V gene: TRBV29-1; CDR3 protein: CSVEEDRETEAFF
J gene: TRBJ2-1; V gene: TRBV4-1; CDR3 protein: CASSLRTSGNNEQFF
J gene: TRBJ2-3; V gene: TRBV9; CDR3 protein: CASSVSVRTGTSGGYGTDTQYF
J gene: TRBJ2-7; V gene: TRBV3-1/TRBV3-2; CDR3 protein: CASSQVSRGSYEQYF
J gene: TRBJ2-6; V gene: TRBV5-4; CDR3 protein: CASTQGGSFSGANVLTF
J gene: TRBJ2-2; V gene: TRBV12-3/TRBV12-4; CDR3 protein: CASGAGELFF
J gene: TRBJ2-1; V gene: TRBV7-2; CDR3 protein: CASSLVREVYNEQFF
J gene: TRBJ2-7; V gene: TRBV28; CDR3 protein: CATRTGGVDEQYF
J gene: TRBJ2-1; V gene: TRBV7-6; CDR3 protein: CASSRDRYNEQFF
J gene: TRBJ1-2; V gene: TRBV4-2; CDR3 protein: CASSQEFTGFGYTF
J gene: TRBJ2-3; V gene: TRBV6-4; CDR3 protein: CASIPGGHEVGTDTQYF
J gene: TRBJ2-2; V gene: TRBV2; CDR3 protein: CASRQDNTGELFF
J gene: TRBJ1-3; V gene: TRBV7-8; CDR3 protein: CASSLYGGSGNTIYF
J gene: TRBJ1-4; V gene: TRBV2; CDR3 protein: CASSAGGAGEKLFF
J gene: TRBJ1-1; V gene: TRBV6-5; CDR3 protein: CASCPYGRGRTEAFF
J gene: TRBJ2-2; V gene: TRBV3-1/TRBV3-2; CDR3 protein: CASSQVANTGELFF